The 20 T cell receptor beta chains below were found in one sample sequenced in a study of CD8 T cells in Susac syndrome. With random hexamers, reverse transcription was performed on 0.5 to 1 ug of RNA. TCRdb recomputed calls from the immunoSEQ multiplex PCR reads with MiXCR, one row per CDR3 protein. Of about 300,000 distinct CDR3 sequences listed, roughly 85% are singletons. Sequenced input: CD8+ T cells from PBMCs. The receptors were sampled from a human donor with multiple sclerosis.

The J gene is TRBJ1-4, the V gene TRBV2, with 9 bases aligning to TRBD1. CDR3 length: 13 residues. Germline trimming cut 9 bases from V and 9 bases from J; bases unmatched to any gene: 8. Per germline, CDR1 SNHLY and CDR2 FYNNEI. This chain's CDR3 is CASREQGAQKLFF. The CDR3 DNA reads TGTGCCAGTAGGGAACAGGGGGCGCAAAAACTGTTTTTT.

The J gene is TRBJ2-7, the V gene TRBV27; 7 positions match TRBD2. Per germline, CDR1 MNHEY and CDR2 SMNVEV (reference sequence). Germline trimming cut 2 bases from V and 7 bases from J; bases unmatched to any gene: 14. The CDR3 contains 16 residues. Here the CDR3 reads CASSLLGWGRAEEQYF. The CDR3 DNA is TGTGCCAGCAGTTTACTGGGTTGGGGGAGGGCCGAAGAGCAGTACTTC.

The chain employs TRBV9 and TRBJ1-2; D perhaps matches TRBD1 (5 bases). The germline V and J ends were trimmed by 3 bases and 7 bases, with 13 bases remaining between them. The CDR3 contains 13 residues. In germline, CDR1 is SGDLS, CDR2 YYNGEE. CDR3 in amino acids: CASSAQGGAGYTF. The CDR3 region has the DNA TGTGCCAGCAGCGCCCAAGGAGGGGCTGGCTACACCTTC. Together with reference TRBV9 and TRBJ1-2, the CDR3 gives the full variable domain: DSGVTQTPKHLITATGQRVTLRCSPRSGDLSVYWYQQSLDQGLQFLIQYYNGEERAKGNILERFSAQQFPDLHSELNLSSLELGDSALYFCASSAQGGAGYTFGSGTRLTVV.

The chain is built from TRBV7-9 and TRBJ2-3; TRBD2 might be the D (5 bases). This CDR3 has 13 residues. Germline CDR1 reads SEHNR; CDR2 reads FQNEAQ (reference sequence). V was trimmed by 4 bases and J by 5 bases, leaving 10 bases between them. The CDR3: CASSYRREDTQYF. In DNA, the CDR3 is TGTGCCAGCAGCTATCGTCGGGAAGATACGCAGTATTTT.

The chain's CDR3 is CSARDYPRGQGEQYF. CDR3 nucleotides: TGCAGTGCTAGAGACTATCCCAGGGGGCAAGGCGAGCAGTACTTC. The rearrangement uses TRBV20-1 and TRBJ2-7, with 8 positions matching TRBD1. This CDR3 spans 15 amino acids. The V gene's germline CDR1 is DFQATT and CDR2 SNEGSKA (reference sequence). The V gene end was trimmed by 0 bases and the J gene end by 6 bases; junction bases not matched to a gene: 10.

This rearrangement joins TRBV15 to TRBJ2-6, with D hard to call. The length of the CDR3 is 16 residues. Trimming took 0 bases from V and 1 from J, leaving 7 bases between them. Germline V gene lookup returns CDR1 LNHNV and CDR2 YYDKDF (reference sequence). The CDR3 sequence is CATSREVGSGANVLTF. The CDR3 nucleotides read TGTGCCACCAGCAGAGAGGTCGGGTCTGGGGCCAACGTCCTGACTTTC.

The chain employs TRBV7-9 and TRBJ1-2, with D perhaps matching TRBD1 (6 bases). V was cut by 5 bases and J by 7 bases, with 23 bases left in between. The CDR3 has 16 residues. CDR1 and CDR2 (germline): SEHNR, FQNEAQ (reference sequence). CDR3 nucleotide sequence: TGTGCCAGCAGCACACAGGGAAGGCCCTCTGTGAGTGGCTACACCTTC. Protein: CASSTQGRPSVSGYTF.

This chain links TRBV6-6 with TRBJ1-1, with TRBD1 matching 8 bases. Germline CDR1 and CDR2: MNHNY and SVGAGI (reference sequence). With 5 bases clipped from V and 8 bases from J, the junction kept 13 bases outside the gene matches. The length of the CDR3 is 15 residues. CDR3 DNA sequence: TGTGCCAGCAGTCCTACGGACAGGGAGAGTTTAGAAGCTTTCTTT. Protein sequence: CASSPTDRESLEAFF.

The V gene is TRBV7-3, the J gene TRBJ2-1, with TRBD2 matching 7 bases. Germline CDR1 and CDR2: SGHTA and FQGTGA. V shed 1 base, J shed 2 bases, and the junction held 11 bases outside the gene matches. The CDR3 length is 18 residues. The CDR3 loop reads CASSLIPWREGPYNEQFF. In nucleotides, the CDR3 is TGTGCCAGCAGCTTAATCCCTTGGAGGGAGGGCCCCTACAATGAGCAGTTCTTC.

The chain is built from TRBV4-3 and TRBJ2-2; D is ambiguous. Germline V gives CDR1 LGHNA, CDR2 YSLEER. V lost 1 base and J lost 3, with 6 bases in between. The CDR3 has 14 residues. The CDR3 protein is CASSQGRYTGELFF. The CDR3 nucleotides read TGCGCCAGCAGCCAAGGACGGTACACCGGGGAGCTGTTTTTT.

CDR3 amino acids: CASSPMSQDTGELFF. The CDR3 region has the DNA TGTGCCAGCAGCCCAATGAGCCAGGACACCGGGGAGCTGTTTTTT. The chain joins TRBV25-1 to TRBJ2-2; no definite D call. The CDR3 is 15 residues long. Germline CDR1 is MGHDK and CDR2 is SYGVNS. V lost 6 bases, J lost 3 bases, and 14 bases lay in between.

This chain uses TRBV4-3 with TRBJ2-5, with D perhaps assigned TRBD1 or TRBD2 (5 bases each). The CDR3 loop spans 15 amino acids. The germline V gene encodes CDR1 LGHNA and CDR2 YSLEER. The ends were cut back, 0 bases at V and 5 bases at J, with 13 bases in the middle. The CDR3, as DNA: TGCGCCAGCAGCCAAGAGATCTCTAGGGACGAGACCCAGTACTTC. It is translated as CASSQEISRDETQYF.

The CDR3: CAWGGGSNEQYF. The CDR3 bases are TGTGCCTGGGGGGGTGGTAGTAACGAGCAGTACTTC. The gene calls are TRBV30 and TRBJ2-7; the D gene could be TRBD1 or TRBD2 (5 bases each). V lost 5 bases and J 5 bases, leaving 13 bases between the germline ends. CDR3 length equals 12 residues. Germline V gene lookup returns CDR1 GTSNPN and CDR2 SVGIG (reference sequence).

The chain has TRBV29-1 and TRBJ2-7; D not certain. The V gene lost 5 bases and the J gene lost 1 base, with 3 bases spanning the gap. Per the germline V gene, CDR1 is SQVTM and CDR2 is ANQGSEA. CDR3 length: 10 residues. The CDR3 region is CSVISYEQYF. DNA for the CDR3: TGCAGCGTTATTTCCTACGAGCAGTACTTC.

This sequence joins TRBV18 and TRBJ2-5; tentatively, D is TRBD1 (5 bases). The CDR3 contains 15 residues. V gave up 3 bases and J gave up 3 bases, with 14 bases separating them. Germline assignment: CDR1 KGHSH and CDR2 LQKENI. The CDR3 here is CASSPPREPKETQYF. The CDR3 DNA is TGTGCCAGCTCACCCCCCAGGGAACCAAAAGAGACCCAGTACTTC.

This clonotype came up once. V and J are TRBV3-1 and TRBJ2-7; D uncertain. The V gene lost 3 bases and the J gene lost 2 bases, with 17 bases spanning the gap. Germline V CDR1 and CDR2: LGHDT, YNNKEL (reference sequence). The CDR3 is made up of 16 amino acids. CDR3 region: CASSHLGPSWAYEQYF. DNA of the CDR3: TGTGCCAGCAGCCATTTAGGCCCGTCCTGGGCCTACGAGCAGTACTTC.

The chain uses TRBV7-9 and TRBJ2-3; 10 bases are a match to TRBD2. The CDR3 length is 18 residues. With V trimmed by 4 bases and J by 5 bases, 15 bases remained unmatched. CDR1 and CDR2 from the germline V gene are SEHNR and FQNEAQ (reference sequence). CDR3 in amino acids: CASSSQAGLAGAVDTQYF. The CDR3, as DNA: TGTGCCAGCAGCTCCCAGGCGGGTCTAGCGGGAGCGGTAGATACGCAGTATTTT.

The J gene is TRBJ2-7, the V gene TRBV7-2; no definite D call. This CDR3 region has 14 residues. Trimming removed 0 bases from V and 4 bases from J, with 10 bases in between. CDR1 SGHTA and CDR2 FQGNSA come from the germline V gene. CDR3 sequence reads: CASSLAAGRYEQYF. Here the CDR3 DNA reads TGTGCCAGCAGCTTAGCGGCAGGTCGTTACGAGCAGTACTTC.

The V gene is TRBV19, the J gene TRBJ2-5; 8 bases match TRBD2. V shed 1 base and J 5 bases; nucleotides not matched to a gene: 6. The length of the CDR3 is 15 residues. CDR1 and CDR2 (germline): LNHDA, SQIVND (reference sequence). The CDR3 is CASSIVSGRRETQYF. The CDR3 nucleotides are TGTGCCAGTAGTATAGTGAGCGGGAGAAGGGAGACCCAGTACTTC.

The chain carries TRBV3-1 and TRBJ2-7, with 9 bases matching TRBD2. CDR1 and CDR2 from the germline V gene are LGHDT and YNNKEL (reference sequence). J gave up 2 bases and V 3 bases, and 5 bases lay outside the gene matches. The CDR3 covers 15 residues. CDR3 sequence: CASSHLAGGPYEQYF. CDR3 nucleotides: TGTGCCAGCAGCCATCTGGCGGGAGGGCCCTACGAGCAGTACTTC.